This TCR beta chain came from a study of T cell changes during pregnancy in multiple sclerosis. TCRdb's copy holds only in-frame clones and misses some; the assay was immunoSEQ multiplex PCR. The profile shows roughly 48,000 clones, just under 95% of them singletons. With 0 bases removed from V and 7 bases from J, the gap between germline ends came to 13 bases. Germline values: CDR1 LGHNT, CDR2 FRNRAP. The CDR3 contains 15 residues. The sequenced sample was CD8+ T cells from peripheral blood mononuclear cells, obtained in the first trimester of pregnancy. The V and J genes are TRBV12-5 and TRBJ2-1; D may be TRBD1 (6 bases). The TCR originated in a female donor with multiple sclerosis, enrolled in a pregnancy study. This chain's CDR3 is CASGLVPPGANEQFF. The DNA of the CDR3 is TGTGCTAGTGGTTTGGTACCCCCAGGGGCGAATGAGCAGTTCTTC.